The clone carrying this T cell receptor (beta chain) turned up a few times. Its target is not known. The data originate from a study of human T cells and chemical hapten exposure. Study details: Each patch test put 0.01% DPC on the upper back, and results were read at 6 days.

Stated time point: pre-sensitization, week 0. The treatment: therapeutic diphenylcyclopropenone sensitization with weekly scalp DPC. In the source study's methods: The number of TCRs in each sample had a median of about 95,000 and spanned roughly 23,224 to 700,000. TCRdb re-analysed the RACE reads in MiXCR, keeping a single row per CDR3 protein. The V and J calls reflect TCRdb's pipeline rather than the authors' work. This table has some 360,000 distinct CDR3 sequences, around 5.5% appearing once. Regarding the study as a whole: TCRs above 1 in 1000 frequency stayed constant with DPC sensitization. Given that the donors had alopecia, their immune response may differ from that seen in healthy people.

CDR3 length: 14 residues. Germline V CDR1 and CDR2: MNHEY, SVGEGT. The germline V and J ends were trimmed by 2 bases and 1 base, with 9 bases remaining between them. This TCR was recovered from a woman aged 45 to 65 with alopecia areata. Some clones in this sample may be carry-over from other donors' samples. The chain recombines TRBV6-2 or TRBV6-3 with TRBJ2-7, with a possible D match to TRBD2 (6 bases). The sequenced sample was whole blood, obtained in connection with sensitization to the hapten diphenylcyclopropenone (DPC). The CDR3 region is CASSYPGGSYEQYF. The CDR3 nucleotides are TGTGCCAGCAGTTACCCCGGGGGATCCTACGAGCAGTACTTC.